These 3 T cell receptor beta chains originate from one sample sequenced in a study of beta chain features in type 1 diabetes. The sequenced template was cDNA made from the entire isolated RNA. Sequencing was performed with immunoSEQ multiplex PCR; in TCRdb, only in-frame clones are kept and a portion is missing. The top ten hold 0.012% of the sample, which has under 350,000 clones, roughly 25% seen once. Study-wide results and limits: Moderately but significantly shorter TCRB CDR3s were found in Type 1 diabetes patients in all four CD4+ subsets.

No antigens are known for them. Specimen: naive CD4+ T cells from blood. The receptor set was obtained from a woman aged 30 to 39 with type 1 diabetes.

The table lists this clone with a few counts. V and J are TRBV5-1 and TRBJ2-1, with 9 bases matching TRBD2. The germline gives CDR1 SGHRS, CDR2 YFSETQ. CDR3 size: 16 residues. With V trimmed by 0 bases and J by 4 bases, 5 bases remained unmatched. CDR3 protein: CASSLGSGSGYNEQFF. The CDR3 bases are TGCGCCAGCAGCTTGGGTAGCGGGAGTGGTTACAATGAGCAGTTCTTC.

The rearrangement links TRBV5-1 to TRBJ2-2, with a weak D call TRBD2 (6 bases). In germline, CDR1 is SGHRS, CDR2 YFSETQ. This CDR3 has 15 residues. V lost 2 bases and J lost 4, with 12 bases in between. The CDR3 sequence is CASSFLGSRTGELFF. CDR3 sequence (DNA): TGCGCCAGCAGCTTCCTCGGGAGCCGCACCGGGGAGCTGTTTTTT.

The rearrangement joins TRBV19 to TRBJ2-5; D uncertain. Trimming shortened V by 0 bases and J by 5 bases, and 10 bases separated the two germline ends. Germline V CDR1 and CDR2: LNHDA, SQIVND (reference sequence). The length of the CDR3 is 14 residues. CDR3 bases: TGTGCCAGTAGTATAGACAGTCCCGGGGAGACCCAGTACTTC. Amino acids: CASSIDSPGETQYF.